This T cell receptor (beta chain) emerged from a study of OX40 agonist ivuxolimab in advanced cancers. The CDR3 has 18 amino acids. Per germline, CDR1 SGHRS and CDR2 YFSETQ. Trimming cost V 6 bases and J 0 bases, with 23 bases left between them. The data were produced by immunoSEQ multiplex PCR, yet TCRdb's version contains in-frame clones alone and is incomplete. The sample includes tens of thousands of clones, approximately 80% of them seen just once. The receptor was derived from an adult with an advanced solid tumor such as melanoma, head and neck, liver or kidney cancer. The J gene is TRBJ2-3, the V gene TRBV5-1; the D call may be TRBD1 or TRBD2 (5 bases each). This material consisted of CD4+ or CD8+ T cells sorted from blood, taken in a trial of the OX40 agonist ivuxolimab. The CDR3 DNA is TGCGCCAGCACCTCCGCCTTGAGGGGCAGCTCTAGCACAGATACGCAGTATTTT. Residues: CASTSALRGSSSTDTQYF.